What follows is one TCR beta chain and its context. The data derive from a study of OX40 agonist ivuxolimab in advanced cancers. CDR1 and CDR2 (germline): SGHVS, FNYEAQ. The CDR3 spans 15 residues. Trimming took off 0 bases at V and 1 base at J, with 10 bases between the two ends. Profiled with immunoSEQ multiplex PCR; TCRdb holds only in-frame clones, not every one. The data contain 100,000 to 150,000 clones, 90% of them singletons. The receptor was derived from an adult with an advanced solid tumor such as melanoma, head and neck, liver or kidney cancer. This chain uses TRBV7-6 with TRBJ2-7; unclear D gene. Sequenced material: CD4+ or CD8+ T cells sorted from blood, taken in a trial of the OX40 agonist ivuxolimab. The CDR3 nucleotides read TGTGCCAGCAGCTTAGCGCCAGAAGGGTCCTACGAGCAGTACTTC. Translation gives CASSLAPEGSYEQYF.